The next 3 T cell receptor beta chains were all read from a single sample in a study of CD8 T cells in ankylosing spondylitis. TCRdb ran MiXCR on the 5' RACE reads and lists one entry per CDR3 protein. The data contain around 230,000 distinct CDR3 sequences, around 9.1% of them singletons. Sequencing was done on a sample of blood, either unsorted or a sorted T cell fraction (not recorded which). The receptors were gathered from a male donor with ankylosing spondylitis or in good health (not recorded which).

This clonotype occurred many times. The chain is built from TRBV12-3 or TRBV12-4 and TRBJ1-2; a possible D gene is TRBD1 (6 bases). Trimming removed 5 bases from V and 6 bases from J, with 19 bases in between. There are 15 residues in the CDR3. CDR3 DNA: TGTGCCAGCAGTAACTACAGGGTAATTAGGGATGGCTACACCTTC. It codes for CASSNYRVIRDGYTF.

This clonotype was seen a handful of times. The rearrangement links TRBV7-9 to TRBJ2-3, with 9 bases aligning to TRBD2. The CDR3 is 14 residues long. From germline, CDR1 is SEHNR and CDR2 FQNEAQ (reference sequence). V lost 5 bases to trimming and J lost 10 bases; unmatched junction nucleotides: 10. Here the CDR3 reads CASSPERGRGSQYF. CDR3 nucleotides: TGTGCCAGCAGCCCAGAACGCGGGAGGGGGTCGCAGTATTTT.

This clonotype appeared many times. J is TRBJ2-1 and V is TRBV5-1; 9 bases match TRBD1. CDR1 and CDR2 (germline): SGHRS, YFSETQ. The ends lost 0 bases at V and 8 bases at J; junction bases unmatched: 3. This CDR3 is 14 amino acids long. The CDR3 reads CASSLGQGVDEQFF. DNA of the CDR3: TGCGCCAGCAGCTTGGGACAGGGGGTCGATGAGCAGTTCTTC.